The 2 T cell receptor beta chains below all came from one sample that was sequenced in a study of shared clonotypes between healthy human individuals. TCRdb keeps only in-frame clones here, not all; method: immunoSEQ multiplex PCR. The sample includes millions of clones, over 85% of them seen just once. The source material was naive CD4+ T cells sorted from blood. The sample's subset: CD45RA+ positively selected. These receptors came from a man between 18 and 35 years old in good health.

The count of this clone is one. The V and J genes are TRBV6-1 and TRBJ2-4, with 11 bases aligning to TRBD1. Germline V gene sequence: CDR1 MNHNS, CDR2 SASEGT. V shed 8 bases, J shed 6 bases, and the junction held 9 bases outside the gene matches. The CDR3 consists of 15 residues. CDR3 region: CASATAGTGGNIQYF. As DNA, the CDR3 is TGTGCCAGCGCCACCGCCGGGACAGGGGGAAACATTCAGTACTTC.

V usage is TRBV4-1 and J usage is TRBJ2-5, with no clear D. V dropped 0 bases and J dropped 0 bases, with 11 bases sitting between them. The CDR3 spans 16 residues. Germline values: CDR1 MGHRA, CDR2 YSYEKL. CDR3 residues: CASSQDYPGNQETQYF. For the CDR3, the DNA is TGCGCCAGCAGCCAAGATTACCCGGGCAACCAAGAGACCCAGTACTTC.